These T cell receptor beta chains were read from a single sample in a study of shared clonotypes between healthy human individuals. Repertoires were generated with immunoSEQ multiplex PCR, while TCRdb's copy carries only in-frame clones and drops some. The sample contains around 1,900,000 clones, just under 95% of which appear only once. Material for sequencing was naive CD8+ T cells from PBMCs. The receptor set was obtained from a man younger than 35 in good health. Some clones in this sample may be carry-over from other donors' samples. CDR3s include the opening cysteine and the closing phenylalanine or tryptophan. Each record gives: J gene, D gene, V gene, CDR3 protein, CDR3 DNA. D genes are given only for firm matches.

j_call: TRBJ2-7; d_call: TRBD1; v_call: TRBV30; cdr3_aa: CAWGQGAYEQYF; cdr3_nt: TGTGCCTGGGGACAGGGGGCGTACGAGCAGTACTTC
j_call: TRBJ2-5; d_call: TRBD2; v_call: TRBV11-2; cdr3_aa: CASSGRGSQETQYF; cdr3_nt: TGTGCCAGCAGCGGGCGGGGGTCCCAAGAGACCCAGTACTTC
j_call: TRBJ2-3; d_call: .; v_call: TRBV9; cdr3_aa: CASSEDREGGTDTQYF; cdr3_nt: TGTGCCAGCAGCGAAGACAGGGAGGGGGGCACAGATACGCAGTATTTT
j_call: TRBJ2-1; d_call: .; v_call: TRBV28; cdr3_aa: CASSPYGTLYNEQFF; cdr3_nt: TGTGCCAGCAGTCCTTACGGGACTCTTTACAATGAGCAGTTCTTC
j_call: TRBJ2-1; d_call: .; v_call: TRBV5-8; cdr3_aa: CASSSSREQFF; cdr3_nt: TGTGCCAGCAGCTCATCCAGGGAGCAGTTCTTC
j_call: TRBJ2-6; d_call: .; v_call: TRBV29-1; cdr3_aa: CSVLGSGANVLTF; cdr3_nt: TGCAGCGTTTTGGGCTCTGGGGCCAACGTCCTGACTTTC
j_call: TRBJ1-1; d_call: .; v_call: TRBV5-1; cdr3_aa: CASSFRGEGTEAFF; cdr3_nt: TGCGCCAGCAGCTTCCGGGGGGAAGGCACTGAAGCTTTCTTT
j_call: TRBJ2-1; d_call: .; v_call: TRBV7-2; cdr3_aa: CASSLFPRGRSSYNEQFF; cdr3_nt: TGTGCCAGCAGCTTATTCCCCAGGGGTAGGAGTTCCTACAATGAGCAGTTCTTC
j_call: TRBJ2-3; d_call: TRBD1; v_call: TRBV7-9; cdr3_aa: CASRPLGRGRTDTQYF; cdr3_nt: TGTGCCAGCAGACCTTTAGGTAGGGGGCGAACAGATACGCAGTATTTT
j_call: TRBJ1-1; d_call: .; v_call: TRBV7-9; cdr3_aa: CASKIGDTEAFF; cdr3_nt: TGTGCCAGCAAAATCGGGGACACTGAAGCTTTCTTT
j_call: TRBJ1-5; d_call: .; v_call: TRBV19; cdr3_aa: CASSHPYTTGNSNQPQHF; cdr3_nt: TGTGCCAGTAGTCACCCTTATACCACAGGGAACAGCAATCAGCCCCAGCATTTT
j_call: TRBJ2-7; d_call: .; v_call: TRBV29-1; cdr3_aa: CSVEDLPGYEQYF; cdr3_nt: TGCAGCGTTGAAGATCTTCCGGGATACGAGCAGTACTTC
j_call: TRBJ2-7; d_call: .; v_call: TRBV29-1; cdr3_aa: CSVNYPVSYEQYF; cdr3_nt: TGCAGCGTCAATTACCCGGTGTCCTACGAGCAGTACTTC
j_call: TRBJ2-7; d_call: .; v_call: TRBV13; cdr3_aa: CASSSAADYEQYF; cdr3_nt: TGTGCCAGCAGCTCGGCGGCCGACTACGAGCAGTACTTC
j_call: TRBJ2-2; d_call: TRBD1; v_call: TRBV7-9; cdr3_aa: CASSSWTGTGELFF; cdr3_nt: TGTGCCAGCAGCAGCTGGACAGGTACCGGGGAGCTGTTTTTT
j_call: TRBJ1-2; d_call: .; v_call: TRBV9; cdr3_aa: CASSVVDDKIGYTF; cdr3_nt: TGTGCCAGCAGCGTAGTGGACGACAAGATCGGCTACACCTTC
j_call: TRBJ2-1; d_call: TRBD2; v_call: TRBV4-1; cdr3_aa: CASSQDRTSGSRNEQFF; cdr3_nt: TGCGCCAGCAGCCAAGATCGGACTAGCGGGAGTAGGAATGAGCAGTTCTTC
j_call: TRBJ1-3; d_call: .; v_call: TRBV4-1; cdr3_aa: CASSPNLFSGNTIYF; cdr3_nt: TGCGCCAGCAGCCCTAACCTTTTCTCTGGAAACACCATATATTTT
j_call: TRBJ2-7; d_call: .; v_call: TRBV27; cdr3_aa: CASSRGTATYEQYF; cdr3_nt: TGTGCCAGCAGTCGCGGGACGGCAACCTACGAGCAGTACTTC
j_call: TRBJ1-5; d_call: .; v_call: TRBV7-2; cdr3_aa: CASSLSDRLSQPQHF; cdr3_nt: TGTGCCAGCAGCTTATCTGACAGGTTATCTCAGCCCCAGCATTTT
j_call: TRBJ2-7; d_call: .; v_call: TRBV19; cdr3_aa: CASSITPTDEQYF; cdr3_nt: TGTGCCAGTAGTATAACACCGACGGACGAGCAGTACTTC
j_call: TRBJ2-5; d_call: .; v_call: TRBV6-6; cdr3_aa: CASSPTRGDTETQYF; cdr3_nt: TGTGCCAGCAGCCCTACGAGGGGGGACACGGAGACCCAGTACTTC
j_call: TRBJ1-4; d_call: .; v_call: TRBV9; cdr3_aa: CASSVGGLANEKLFF; cdr3_nt: TGTGCCAGCAGCGTAGGGGGGCTAGCTAATGAAAAACTGTTTTTT
j_call: TRBJ1-2; d_call: .; v_call: TRBV7-6; cdr3_aa: CASSPTLGSPDYGYTF; cdr3_nt: TGTGCCAGCAGCCCGACCCTGGGGTCCCCTGACTATGGCTACACCTTC